This TCR beta chain was identified in a study of blood T cell repertoires in COVID-19. Trimming removed 5 bases from V and 7 bases from J; junction bases left unmatched: 7. Germline CDR1 MNHEY, CDR2 SVGEGT. The CDR3 length is 15 residues. This clone was counted a single time. The protocol was immunoSEQ multiplex PCR, while the TCRdb copy is restricted to in-frame clones and leaves out a portion. The table shows 190,000 or so clones, with approximately 90% occurring only once. Sequencing input: PBMCs or T cells enriched from blood (not recorded which). The source is a man younger than 35 with acute COVID-19. V is TRBV6-2 or TRBV6-3 and J is TRBJ2-7, with 14 bases fitting TRBD2. The CDR3, as DNA: TGTGCCAGCAGTGCAGGGACTAGCGGGAGTCTTGAGCAGTACTTC. It translates to CASSAGTSGSLEQYF.